One sample yielded the 2 T cell receptor beta chains listed below, sequenced in a study of cytomegalovirus exposure and HLA in healthy donors. It was with 60 Vbeta and 13 Jbeta primers that the PCR ran. The assay was immunoSEQ multiplex PCR, and TCRdb's table has in-frame clones only and misses some. The data contain 150,000 to 200,000 clones, more than 60% of them singletons. Sequenced input: PBMCs. These TCRs come from a man younger than 35 in good health and CMV-seronegative.

The chain couples TRBV7-2 to TRBJ2-3, with 10 positions matching TRBD2. V shed 2 bases and J 1 base; nucleotides not matched to a gene: 9. The CDR3 covers 18 residues. CDR1 SGHTA and CDR2 FQGNSA come from the germline V gene. The CDR3 bases are TGTGCCAGCAGCTTATTCCCGGGGCTAGCGGGAGGCACAGATACGCAGTATTTT. It is translated as CASSLFPGLAGGTDTQYF. The full variable domain, rest sourced from reference TRBV7-2 and TRBJ2-3, is GAGVSQSPSNKVTEKGKDVELRCDPISGHTALYWYRQSLGQGLEFLIYFQGNSAPDKSGLPSDRFSAERTGGSVSTLTIQRTQQEDSAVYLCASSLFPGLAGGTDTQYFGPGTRLTVL.

This chain joins TRBV7-9 and TRBJ1-5, with a possible D match to TRBD1 (5 bases). Trimming shortened V by 5 bases and J by 6 bases, and 8 bases separated the two germline ends. The germline gives CDR1 SEHNR, CDR2 FQNEAQ (reference sequence). This CDR3 has 12 amino acids. In DNA form, the CDR3 reads TGTGCCAGCAGCCTCGACAGTCAGCCCCAGCATTTT. This encodes CASSLDSQPQHF.